The clone carrying this T cell receptor beta chain was observed many times. The CDR3 has 12 amino acids. CDR1 is SQVTM and CDR2 is ANQGSEA in the germline V gene. Trimming took 0 bases from V and 5 from J, leaving 7 bases between them. This entry is derived from a study of CD8 T cells in ankylosing spondylitis. MiXCR, run by TCRdb on the 5' RACE reads, gives a single entry per CDR3 protein. There are about 250,000 distinct CDR3 sequences in the sample; about 10% occur only once, and less than 3% lies in the top ten. The sequencing sample was made of blood, either unsorted or a sorted T cell fraction (not recorded which). This clonotype was sampled from a male donor with ankylosing spondylitis or in good health (not recorded which). V usage is TRBV29-1 and J usage is TRBJ2-5; D tentatively reads TRBD1 or TRBD2 (5 bases each). The CDR3 coding sequence is TGCAGCGTTGAAGACTGGGGGGAGACCCAGTACTTC. Translating gives CSVEDWGETQYF.